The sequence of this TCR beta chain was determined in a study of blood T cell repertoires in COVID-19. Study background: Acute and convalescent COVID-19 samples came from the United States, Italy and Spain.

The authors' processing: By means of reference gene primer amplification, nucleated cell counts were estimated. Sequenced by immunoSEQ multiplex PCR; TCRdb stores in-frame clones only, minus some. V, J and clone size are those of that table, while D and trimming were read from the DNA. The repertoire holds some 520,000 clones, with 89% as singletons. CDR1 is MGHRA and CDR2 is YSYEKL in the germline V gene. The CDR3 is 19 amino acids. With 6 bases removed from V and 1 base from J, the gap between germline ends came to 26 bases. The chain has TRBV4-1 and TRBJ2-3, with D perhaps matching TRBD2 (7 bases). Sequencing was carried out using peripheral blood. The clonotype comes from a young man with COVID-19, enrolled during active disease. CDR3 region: CASRHSLTGGILGTDTQYF. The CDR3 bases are TGCGCCAGCAGACACTCCCTCACGGGGGGCATTCTTGGCACAGATACGCAGTATTTT.